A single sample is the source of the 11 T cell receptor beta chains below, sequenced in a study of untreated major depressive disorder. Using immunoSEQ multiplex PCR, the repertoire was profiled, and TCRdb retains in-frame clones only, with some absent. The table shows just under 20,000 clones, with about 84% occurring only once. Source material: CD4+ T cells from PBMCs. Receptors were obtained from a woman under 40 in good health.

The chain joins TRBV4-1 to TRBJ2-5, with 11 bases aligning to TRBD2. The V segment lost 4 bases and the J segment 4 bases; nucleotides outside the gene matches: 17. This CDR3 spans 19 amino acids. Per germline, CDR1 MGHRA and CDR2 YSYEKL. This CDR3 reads CASSLQATSGRIMGETQYF. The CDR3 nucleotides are TGCGCCAGCAGCCTCCAGGCCACTAGCGGGAGAATAATGGGAGAGACCCAGTACTTC.

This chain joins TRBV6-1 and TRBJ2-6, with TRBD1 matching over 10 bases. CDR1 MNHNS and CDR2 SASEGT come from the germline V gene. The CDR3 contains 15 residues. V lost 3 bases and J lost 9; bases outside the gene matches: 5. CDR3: CASSDRDRGVNVLTF. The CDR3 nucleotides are TGTGCCAGCAGTGACCGGGACAGGGGAGTCAACGTCCTGACTTTC.

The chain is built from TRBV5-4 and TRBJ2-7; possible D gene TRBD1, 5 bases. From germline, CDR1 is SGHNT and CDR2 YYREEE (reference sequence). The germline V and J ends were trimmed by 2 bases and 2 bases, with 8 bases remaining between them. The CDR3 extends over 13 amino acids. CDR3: CASSLIGAYEQYF. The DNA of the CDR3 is TGTGCCAGCAGCTTAATAGGGGCCTACGAGCAGTACTTC.

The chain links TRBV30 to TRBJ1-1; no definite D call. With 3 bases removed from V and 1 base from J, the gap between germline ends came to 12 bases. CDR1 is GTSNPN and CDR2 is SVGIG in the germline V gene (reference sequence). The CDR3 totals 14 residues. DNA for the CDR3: TGTGCCTGGAGCATCGGACTCAGGAACACTGAAGCTTTCTTT. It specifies CAWSIGLRNTEAFF.

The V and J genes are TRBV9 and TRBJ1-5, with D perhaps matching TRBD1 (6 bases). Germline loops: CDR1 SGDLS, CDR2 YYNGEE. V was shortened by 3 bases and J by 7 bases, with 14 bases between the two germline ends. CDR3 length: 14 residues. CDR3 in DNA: TGTGCCAGCAGCGCAACAGGGAGGGAACAGCCCCAGCATTTT. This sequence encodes CASSATGREQPQHF.

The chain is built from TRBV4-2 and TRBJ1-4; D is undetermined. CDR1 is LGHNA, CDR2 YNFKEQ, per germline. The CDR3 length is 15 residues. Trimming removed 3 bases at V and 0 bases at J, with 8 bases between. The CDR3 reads CASSQEPATNEKLFF. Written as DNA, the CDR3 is TGTGCCAGCAGCCAGGAGCCTGCAACTAATGAAAAACTGTTTTTT.

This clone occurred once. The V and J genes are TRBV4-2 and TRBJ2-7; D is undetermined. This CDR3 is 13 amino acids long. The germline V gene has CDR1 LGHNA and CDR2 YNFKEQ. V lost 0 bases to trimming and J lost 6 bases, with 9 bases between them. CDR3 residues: CASSQDVSREQYF. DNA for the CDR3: TGTGCCAGCAGCCAAGATGTTTCTCGCGAGCAGTACTTC.

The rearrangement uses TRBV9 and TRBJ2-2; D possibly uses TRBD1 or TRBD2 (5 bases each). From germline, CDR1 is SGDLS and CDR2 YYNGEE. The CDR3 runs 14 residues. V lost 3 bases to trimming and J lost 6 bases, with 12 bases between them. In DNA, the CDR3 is TGTGCCAGCAGCGCGGGACCCGACCCCGGGGAGCTGTTTTTT. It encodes CASSAGPDPGELFF.

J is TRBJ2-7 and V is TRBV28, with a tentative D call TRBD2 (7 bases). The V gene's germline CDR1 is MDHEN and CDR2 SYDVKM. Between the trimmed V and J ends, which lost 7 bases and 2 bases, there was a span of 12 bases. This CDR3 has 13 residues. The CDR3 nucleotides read TGTGCCAGCACAGTAGGGGGGGCCTACGAGCAGTACTTC. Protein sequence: CASTVGGAYEQYF.

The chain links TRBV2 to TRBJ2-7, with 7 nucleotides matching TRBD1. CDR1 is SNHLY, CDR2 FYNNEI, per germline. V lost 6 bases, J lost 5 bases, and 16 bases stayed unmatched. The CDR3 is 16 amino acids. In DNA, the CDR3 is TGTGCCAGCAGGGACGCAAGACAGGGAAGCACCCACGAGCAGTACTTC. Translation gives CASRDARQGSTHEQYF. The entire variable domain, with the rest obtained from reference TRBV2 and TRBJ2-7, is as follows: EPEVTQTPSHQVTQMGQEVILRCVPISNHLYFYWYRQILGQKVEFLVSFYNNEISEKSEIFDDQFSVERPDGSNFTLKIRSTKLEDSAMYFCASRDARQGSTHEQYFGPGTRLTVT.

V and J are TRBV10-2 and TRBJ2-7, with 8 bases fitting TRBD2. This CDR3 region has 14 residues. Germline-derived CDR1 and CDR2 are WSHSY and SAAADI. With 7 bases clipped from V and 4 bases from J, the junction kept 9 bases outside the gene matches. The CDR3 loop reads CASKGTSGPYEQYF. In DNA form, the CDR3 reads TGCGCCAGCAAGGGAACTAGCGGACCATACGAGCAGTACTTC.